Below, 9 T cell receptor beta chains from the same sample are listed, as sequenced in a study of blood T cell repertoires in COVID-19. The protocol was immunoSEQ multiplex PCR, while the TCRdb copy is restricted to in-frame clones and leaves out a portion. This table has about 200,000 clones, 70% to 90% appearing once. Sequencing was performed on peripheral blood. These receptors were taken from a woman in her 70s with acute or convalescent COVID-19.

This clone was counted a single time. The chain uses TRBV12-5 and TRBJ2-7, with D perhaps matching TRBD2 (5 bases). The CDR3 contains 12 residues. Trimming cost V 4 bases and J 6 bases, with 10 bases left between them. The germline V gene encodes CDR1 LGHNT and CDR2 FRNRAP. CDR3: CASGYGESEQYF. CDR3 DNA: TGTGCTAGTGGTTACGGGGAGAGCGAGCAGTACTTC.

The chain joins TRBV6-6 to TRBJ2-3; TRBD2 might be the D (6 bases). V lost 6 bases to trimming and J lost 2 bases, with 9 bases between them. The length of the CDR3 is 13 residues. Germline V gene sequence: CDR1 MNHNY, CDR2 SVGAGI (reference sequence). CDR3 coding DNA: TGTGCCAGCAGGCGGGACTCCACAGATACGCAGTATTTT. Protein: CASRRDSTDTQYF.

The chain combines TRBV3-1 (or the pseudogene TRBV3-2) with TRBJ2-1; 10 nucleotides agree with TRBD2. Germline CDR1 is LGHDT and CDR2 is YNNKEL (reference sequence). CDR3 size: 17 residues. V shed 0 bases and J 9 bases; nucleotides not matched to a gene: 11. The CDR3 nucleotides read TGTGCCAGCAGCCAAGATTTGGCTAGCGGGAGCTTTGGTGAGCAGTTCTTC. Its protein is CASSQDLASGSFGEQFF.

The V gene is TRBV15, the J gene TRBJ1-5; D is ambiguous. Trimming removed 1 base from V and 0 bases from J, with 10 bases in between. Per the germline V gene, CDR1 is LNHNV and CDR2 is YYDKDF (reference sequence). The CDR3 has 16 residues. CDR3 coding DNA: TGTGCCACCAGCAGAGGACCGGAGAATAGCAATCAGCCCCAGCATTTT. Protein: CATSRGPENSNQPQHF.

The gene calls are TRBV19 and TRBJ2-7; 13 nucleotides line up with TRBD2. Trimming at V came to 6 bases and at J to 4 bases, leaving 6 bases not matched to a gene. The CDR3 is made up of 15 amino acids. In germline, CDR1 is LNHDA, CDR2 SQIVND (reference sequence). This CDR3 is CASSVPGLAGYEQYF. The CDR3 DNA is TGTGCCAGTAGCGTCCCGGGACTAGCGGGATACGAGCAGTACTTC.

This rearrangement joins TRBV6-5 to TRBJ1-1, with 7 bases aligning to TRBD1. The CDR3 has 14 residues. Losses at the gene ends were 6 bases for V and 2 bases for J; bases not matched to a gene: 6. The germline V gene encodes CDR1 MNHEY and CDR2 SVGAGI. The CDR3 region is CASRRQGPNTEAFF. CDR3 DNA: TGTGCCAGCAGGCGACAGGGACCTAACACTGAAGCTTTCTTT.

The chain is built from TRBV24-1 and TRBJ1-5, with 7 bases that match TRBD1. Trimming cost V 6 bases and J 2 bases; bases outside gene matches: 6. This CDR3 is 15 amino acids long. Germline CDR1 and CDR2: KGHDR and SFDVKD. CDR3 in DNA: TGTGCCACCAGTCCATACAGGGGAGGCAATCAGCCCCAGCATTTT. Encoded protein: CATSPYRGGNQPQHF.

The V gene is TRBV6-2 or TRBV6-3, the J gene TRBJ1-2; 10 bases agree with TRBD1. The CDR3 sequence is 19 residues long. The J segment lost 0 bases and the V segment lost 0 bases, leaving 10 bases of the junction unmatched. Looked up from germline, CDR1 is MNHEY and CDR2 is SVGEGT. CDR3 coding DNA: TGTGCCAGCAGTTACTCGACCCGGGACAGGGGAGAGACTAACTATGGCTACACCTTC. It encodes CASSYSTRDRGETNYGYTF.

J is TRBJ1-1 and V is TRBV29-1, with D possibly TRBD1 on 5 matching bases. CDR3 length equals 13 residues. Trimming removed 4 bases at V and 6 bases at J, with 15 bases between. Per the germline V gene, CDR1 is SQVTM and CDR2 is ANQGSEA. The CDR3 nucleotides are TGCAGCGTTGGTGTTGGGGCGGGGCCTGAAGCTTTCTTT. Protein: CSVGVGAGPEAFF. The entire variable domain, with the rest obtained from reference TRBV29-1 and TRBJ1-1, is as follows: SAVISQKPSRDICQRGTSLTIQCQVDSQVTMMFWYRQQPGQSLTLIATANQGSEATYESGFVIDKFPISRPNLTFSTLTVSNMSPEDSSIYLCSVGVGAGPEAFFGQGTRLTVV.